This entry lists 31 T cell receptor beta chains sequenced from one sample in a study of cytomegalovirus exposure and HLA in healthy donors. The PCR was carried out with 60 Vbeta primers and 13 Jbeta primers. Some clones are missing from TCRdb's copy, which holds only in-frame ones; the method was immunoSEQ multiplex PCR. The repertoire includes over 200,000 clones, around 89% of them detected once, and 0.95% to 1.1% sits in the top ten. The sample comprised PBMCs. The source of these receptors is a woman aged 18-29 years in good health and CMV-seronegative.

This clone has just a few counts. The V and J genes are TRBV19 and TRBJ2-2; D call uncertain. V was clipped by 2 bases and J by 6 bases, with 7 bases between them. Germline V lookup: CDR1 LNHDA, CDR2 SQIVND (reference sequence). The CDR3 length is 13 residues. The CDR3 coding sequence is TGTGCCAGTAGTATACCTCTTTCCGGGGAGCTGTTTTTT. Its protein is CASSIPLSGELFF.

V usage is TRBV4-2 and J usage is TRBJ2-2, with no clear D. V was trimmed by 5 bases and J by 5 bases, leaving 15 bases between them. Germline V gene data show CDR1 as LGHNA and CDR2 as YNFKEQ. The CDR3 totals 15 residues. The CDR3 spells CASSSEGRFTGELFF. CDR3 DNA sequence: TGTGCCAGCAGCTCTGAAGGCAGGTTTACCGGGGAGCTGTTTTTT.

The V call is TRBV5-5, the J call TRBJ2-3, with 9 bases identical to TRBD2. V shed 1 base and J 2 bases; nucleotides not matched to a gene: 5. The germline V gene has CDR1 SGHKS and CDR2 YYEKEE (reference sequence). The CDR3 contains 16 residues. This CDR3 is CASSLLLAGVTDTQYF. The CDR3 nucleotides are TGTGCCAGCAGCTTGCTATTAGCGGGAGTCACAGATACGCAGTATTTT.

The chain uses TRBV5-1 and TRBJ1-1; D unclear. V shed 0 bases and J shed 0 bases, with 9 bases lying between them. The germline CDR1 and CDR2 sequences are SGHRS and YFSETQ. This CDR3 spans 15 amino acids. In nucleotides, the CDR3 is TGCGCCAGCAGCTTGGATGAGGTAATGAACACTGAAGCTTTCTTT. Protein sequence: CASSLDEVMNTEAFF.

The gene calls are TRBV7-2 and TRBJ2-5; D unresolved. CDR1 SGHTA and CDR2 FQGNSA come from the germline V gene. This CDR3 region has 13 residues. The V and J ends lost 1 base and 7 bases respectively, with 10 bases between them. Written as DNA, the CDR3 is TGTGCCAGCAGCTTAGGATTAATTAGGACCCAGTACTTC. This encodes CASSLGLIRTQYF.

The chain links TRBV4-2 to TRBJ2-2, with TRBD2 matching over 8 bases. Germline loops: CDR1 LGHNA, CDR2 YNFKEQ. The CDR3 sequence is 17 residues long. Germline trimming cut 1 base from V and 2 bases from J; bases unmatched to any gene: 6. The CDR3: CASSQVPSGFNTGELFF. CDR3 nucleotides: TGTGCCAGCAGCCAAGTCCCTAGCGGGTTCAACACCGGGGAGCTGTTTTTT.

The chain carries TRBV4-2 and TRBJ2-4; the D gene is possibly TRBD1 (6 bases). From germline, CDR1 is LGHNA and CDR2 YNFKEQ. The V end lost 0 bases, the J end lost 5 bases, and 11 bases lay between the germline ends. This CDR3 spans 15 amino acids. Here the CDR3 reads CASSQEGTGQNIQYF. The CDR3 DNA follows: TGTGCCAGCAGCCAAGAAGGAACAGGGCAAAACATTCAGTACTTC.

The chain uses TRBV7-3 and TRBJ2-1, with 8 bases matching TRBD2. Germline V CDR1 and CDR2: SGHTA, FQGTGA. The J segment lost 2 bases and the V segment lost 1 base, leaving 1 base of the junction unmatched. The CDR3 consists of 15 residues. The CDR3 nucleotides read TGTGCCAGCAGCTTAATGCGGGAGGCCTACAATGAGCAGTTCTTC. Protein sequence: CASSLMREAYNEQFF.

The chain joins TRBV21-1 to TRBJ1-6; TRBD1 is taken as the D call from the table, unchecked against the DNA. TRBV21-1 is termed a pseudogene. The CDR3 length is 19 residues. The CDR3 loop is CASSTRQGATNSYNSPLHF. DNA for the CDR3: TGTGCCAGCAGCACGAGACAGGGCGCCACTAACTCCTATAATTCACCCCTCCACTTT.

J is TRBJ2-1 and V is TRBV15; 7 nucleotides align to TRBD2. This CDR3 region has 15 residues. The V gene's germline CDR1 is LNHNV and CDR2 YYDKDF (reference sequence). V shed 1 base and J 2 bases; nucleotides not matched to a gene: 2. The CDR3 nucleotides read TGTGCCACCAGCAGAGCGGGGGGAGCCTACAATGAGCAGTTCTTC. It yields the protein CATSRAGGAYNEQFF.

The rearrangement joins TRBV6-1 to TRBJ2-1; TRBD1 is a possible D gene (5 bases). The CDR3 contains 12 residues. In germline, CDR1 is MNHNS, CDR2 SASEGT. Trimming took 4 bases from V and 4 from J, leaving 5 bases between them. The CDR3 DNA follows: TGTGCCAGCAGTGGACAGTACAATGAGCAGTTCTTC. This sequence encodes CASSGQYNEQFF.

The rearrangement joins TRBV2 to TRBJ2-1; D call uncertain. This CDR3 has 13 residues. CDR1 SNHLY and CDR2 FYNNEI come from the germline V gene. Trimming pared 1 base from V and 13 bases from J, leaving 14 bases between. The CDR3 DNA reads TGTGCCAGCAGTGAAGAGAGTATTTCTGAACAGTTCTTC. Its translation: CASSEESISEQFF.

The table lists this clone with a few counts. The V call is TRBV2, the J call TRBJ2-3; D gene unclear. The ends were cut back, 8 bases at V and 2 bases at J, with 14 bases in the middle. The CDR3 contains 14 residues. Germline loops: CDR1 SNHLY, CDR2 FYNNEI. The CDR3 nucleotides are TGTGCCAGCGAAGGTGGCGGCTACACAGATACGCAGTATTTT. It translates to CASEGGGYTDTQYF.

The chain has TRBV30 and TRBJ2-5; the D gene is possibly TRBD1 (6 bases). In germline, CDR1 is GTSNPN, CDR2 SVGIG (reference sequence). This CDR3 is built from 15 residues. V was cut by 2 bases and J by 0 bases, with 13 bases left in between. CDR3 DNA: TGTGCCTGGAGTAAACAGGGAACTTACCAAGAGACCCAGTACTTC. Translated: CAWSKQGTYQETQYF.

V is TRBV2 and J is TRBJ1-2, with D possibly matching TRBD1 (6 bases). This CDR3 region has 14 residues. Germline lookup yields CDR1 SNHLY and CDR2 FYNNEI. V dropped 0 bases and J dropped 8 bases, with 13 bases sitting between them. The CDR3 nucleotides are TGTGCCAGCAGTGAAGCTGAGGGGGGGGAGGGCTACACCTTC. Its protein is CASSEAEGGEGYTF.

This clone was observed once. The chain uses TRBV6-1 and TRBJ2-1; perhaps TRBD2 as D (6 bases). This CDR3 contains 13 residues. Trimming pared 11 bases from V and 3 bases from J, leaving 14 bases between. The germline CDR1 and CDR2 sequences are MNHNS and SASEGT. CDR3 sequence: CAARAGFYNEQFF. As DNA, the CDR3 is TGTGCCGCTCGTGCGGGGTTCTACAATGAGCAGTTCTTC.

This CDR3 is CASSKRGSGANVLTF. The CDR3, as DNA: TGTGCCAGCAGCAAAAGGGGGTCTGGGGCCAACGTCCTGACTTTC. This rearrangement joins TRBV14 to TRBJ2-6, with a weak D call TRBD1 (6 bases). CDR3 size: 15 residues. V was trimmed by 5 bases and J by 1 base, leaving 9 bases between them. CDR1 and CDR2 (germline): SGHDN, FVKESK.

The rearrangement uses TRBV2 and TRBJ2-7; weak D call: TRBD1 (6 bases). Germline loops: CDR1 SNHLY, CDR2 FYNNEI. This CDR3 comprises 15 residues. V dropped 0 bases and J dropped 2 bases, with 11 bases sitting between them. CDR3 DNA sequence: TGTGCCAGCAGTGAAGCCACCCGGACAGCCTACGAGCAGTACTTC. It yields the protein CASSEATRTAYEQYF.

This chain links TRBV10-1 with TRBJ2-2; TRBD1 matches 10 bases. The ends lost 2 bases at V and 0 bases at J; junction bases unmatched: 3. The CDR3 covers 17 residues. Per germline, CDR1 WNHNN and CDR2 SYGVQD (reference sequence). The CDR3 DNA follows: TGCGCCAGCAGTGAGACGGGGACAGGGGCGAACACCGGGGAGCTGTTTTTT. This gives the protein CASSETGTGANTGELFF.

The chain employs TRBV11-1 and TRBJ2-2; TRBD2 is a possible D gene (5 bases). Trimming cost V 8 bases and J 6 bases, with 16 bases left between them. Germline V gives CDR1 SGHAT, CDR2 FQDESV (reference sequence). This CDR3 region has 14 residues. Here the CDR3 reads CASSIDEGAGELFF. The DNA of the CDR3 is TGTGCCAGCTCTATTGATGAGGGTGCCGGGGAGCTGTTTTTT.

V and J are TRBV15 and TRBJ2-5, with no clear D. Per germline, CDR1 LNHNV and CDR2 YYDKDF (reference sequence). V was trimmed by 1 base and J by 5 bases, leaving 11 bases between them. The length of the CDR3 is 14 residues. CDR3: CATSRGGVSETQYF. In nucleotides, the CDR3 is TGTGCCACCAGCAGAGGAGGTGTTTCGGAGACCCAGTACTTC.

The genes are TRBV6-1 and TRBJ2-7, with D perhaps TRBD2 (6 bases). CDR1 and CDR2 from the germline V gene are MNHNS and SASEGT. The CDR3 runs 12 residues. Trimming took off 6 bases at V and 2 bases at J, with 8 bases between the two ends. CDR3 sequence: CASRGLTYEQYF. CDR3 in DNA: TGTGCCAGCAGGGGACTGACCTACGAGCAGTACTTC.

The CDR3 DNA reads as TGTGCCAGCAGCTTAGTGACGGGGGGGCCAGATACGCAGTATTTT. It is translated as CASSLVTGGPDTQYF. This rearrangement joins TRBV7-9 to TRBJ2-3, with 8 bases fitting TRBD2. Germline trimming cut 1 base from V and 4 bases from J; bases unmatched to any gene: 4. The CDR3 covers 15 residues. CDR1 and CDR2 from the germline V gene are SEHNR and FQNEAQ (reference sequence).

CDR3 in DNA: TGCAGCGTTGACGCAGGGGAAGGGGAGCAGTACTTC. Residues: CSVDAGEGEQYF. The gene calls are TRBV29-1 and TRBJ2-7, with TRBD1 as a possible D gene (6 bases). This CDR3 contains 12 residues. The V end was cut by 3 bases, the J end by 7 bases, with 13 bases between. Germline-derived CDR1 and CDR2 are SQVTM and ANQGSEA.

The rearrangement links TRBV27 to TRBJ2-2; maybe TRBD1 (5 bases). This CDR3 contains 16 residues. Trimming took off 3 bases at V and 1 base at J, with 12 bases between the two ends. Germline V gene lookup returns CDR1 MNHEY and CDR2 SMNVEV (reference sequence). In DNA, the CDR3 is TGTGCCAGCAGTTTCATGGCAGGGAAGAACACCGGGGAGCTGTTTTTT. Residues: CASSFMAGKNTGELFF.

The chain has TRBV7-9 and TRBJ1-5; D uncertain. Germline CDR1 and CDR2: SEHNR and FQNEAQ (reference sequence). The CDR3 sequence is 16 residues long. V was trimmed by 1 base and J by 3 bases, leaving 13 bases between them. The CDR3 sequence is CASSLGVPINNQPQHF. The CDR3 bases are TGTGCCAGCAGCTTAGGAGTACCTATTAACAATCAGCCCCAGCATTTT.

The V call is TRBV5-6, the J call TRBJ1-5; possibly TRBD1 for D (6 bases). The V end was cut by 3 bases, the J end by 0 bases, with 16 bases between. The CDR3 consists of 17 residues. Germline lookup yields CDR1 SGHDT and CDR2 YYEEEE. The CDR3: CASSYRVGAGSNQPQHF. Here the CDR3 DNA reads TGTGCCAGCAGCTATCGTGTGGGGGCGGGTAGCAATCAGCCCCAGCATTTT.

The chain links TRBV7-2 to TRBJ2-2; TRBD2 matches at 8 bases. The CDR3 consists of 16 residues. V was pared by 6 bases and J by 5 bases, with 11 bases of the junction left unmatched. Looked up from germline, CDR1 is SGHTA and CDR2 is FQGNSA. Written as DNA, the CDR3 is TGTGCCAGCAGGTCCTCCGGGACTAGGGATACCGGGGAGCTGTTTTTT. Its protein product is CASRSSGTRDTGELFF.

The chain links TRBV14 to TRBJ2-7; D is unresolved. This CDR3 spans 14 amino acids. Between the trimmed V and J ends, which lost 1 base and 5 bases, there was a span of 12 bases. The V gene's germline CDR1 is SGHDN and CDR2 FVKESK. The CDR3 spells CASSQVYSRDEQYF. For the CDR3, the DNA is TGTGCCAGCAGCCAAGTCTACTCTCGGGACGAGCAGTACTTC.

This sequence joins TRBV4-1 and TRBJ1-1; possible D gene TRBD1, 5 bases. Trimming left V 1 base short and J 2 bases short, with 8 bases between. Germline V gene lookup returns CDR1 MGHRA and CDR2 YSYEKL. The CDR3 runs to 14 residues. In DNA, the CDR3 is TGCGCCAGCAGCCAAGCGCAGGGTAACACTGAAGCTTTCTTT. The encoded protein is CASSQAQGNTEAFF.

This clone was detected only a few times. DNA of the CDR3: TGTGCCAGCAGCTCTCACAGAATCATCTATAATTCACCCCTCCACTTT. This translates into CASSSHRIIYNSPLHF. The rearrangement joins TRBV7-8 to TRBJ1-6; D gene uncertain. Trimming cost V 4 bases and J 3 bases, with 13 bases left between them. The CDR3 extends over 16 amino acids. Looked up from germline, CDR1 is SGHVS and CDR2 is FQNEAQ.